A single sample is the source of the 25 T cell receptor beta chains below, sequenced in a study of T cell responses to AZD1222 COVID-19 vaccine. Produced via immunoSEQ multiplex PCR; TCRdb's table is partial and in-frame only. The table lists some 200,000 clones, approximately 91% of them singletons. Sequencing was performed on peripheral blood, taken 28 days after the second AZD1222 dose. The receptor source for this set is an adult who received the AZD1222 COVID-19 vaccine.

The gene calls are TRBV9 and TRBJ1-2; D is unresolved. The CDR3 has 13 residues. V dropped 0 bases and J dropped 5 bases, with 8 bases sitting between them. Germline V gene data show CDR1 as SGDLS and CDR2 as YYNGEE. CDR3 bases: TGTGCCAGCAGCGTAGGGCTTCGGTATGGCTACACCTTC. This translates into CASSVGLRYGYTF.

The chain couples TRBV9 to TRBJ2-1, with 8 positions matching TRBD2. The CDR3 covers 15 residues. The germline V gene has CDR1 SGDLS and CDR2 YYNGEE. Trimming removed 5 bases from V and 7 bases from J; junction bases left unmatched: 11. CDR3 protein: CASRTGTSDWNEQFF. The CDR3 bases are TGTGCCAGCAGAACCGGGACTAGTGACTGGAATGAGCAGTTCTTC.

The chain joins TRBV6-5 to TRBJ2-7, with D hard to call. This CDR3 is built from 15 residues. Germline CDR1 and CDR2: MNHEY and SVGAGI. The V gene lost 0 bases and the J gene lost 4 bases, with 13 bases spanning the gap. Here the CDR3 DNA reads TGTGCCAGCAGTTACTCTCAAGGGCAATCGTACGAGCAGTACTTC. Protein product: CASSYSQGQSYEQYF.

The chain couples TRBV7-3 to TRBJ2-7, with D perhaps given as TRBD1 or TRBD2 (5 bases each). The CDR3 contains 16 residues. Deletions cut 2 bases from V and 0 bases from J, with 14 bases between. The germline CDR1 and CDR2 sequences are SGHTA and FQGTGA. CDR3: CASSLQAGTYSYEQYF. The CDR3 DNA is TGTGCCAGCAGCTTACAGGCAGGGACGTACTCCTACGAGCAGTACTTC.

The chain has TRBV28 and TRBJ1-2, with D maybe TRBD1 (6 bases). Germline V lookup: CDR1 MDHEN, CDR2 SYDVKM. Trimming stripped 7 bases from V and 6 bases from J, with 21 bases between. This CDR3 spans 15 amino acids. Here the CDR3 DNA reads TGTGCCAGCAACCCAAGGTGGGGGGGGCAAGATGGCTACACCTTC. This sequence encodes CASNPRWGGQDGYTF.

V usage is TRBV19 and J usage is TRBJ1-4; unclear D gene. The length of the CDR3 is 12 residues. Germline V gene data show CDR1 as LNHDA and CDR2 as SQIVND (reference sequence). The V end was cut by 3 bases, the J end by 7 bases, with 6 bases between. CDR3 DNA sequence: TGTGCCAGTAGTATCTCGGGTGAAAAACTGTTTTTT. Protein product: CASSISGEKLFF.

The chain recombines TRBV3-1 (or the pseudogene TRBV3-2) with TRBJ1-4; D might be TRBD1 (6 bases). The CDR3 consists of 13 residues. Trimming took off 3 bases at V and 10 bases at J, with 12 bases between the two ends. Per germline, CDR1 LGHDT and CDR2 YNNKEL (reference sequence). CDR3 sequence: CASSQRTDTKLFF. The CDR3 region has the DNA TGTGCCAGCAGCCAGAGGACAGACACAAAACTGTTTTTT.

The chain combines TRBV2 with TRBJ1-6; D gene unclear. V lost 8 bases and J lost 8, with 13 bases in between. Germline V gene sequence: CDR1 SNHLY, CDR2 FYNNEI. CDR3 size: 13 residues. CDR3 nucleotide sequence: TGTGCCAGCTTGCGGACTCGAGATTCACCCCTCCACTTT. Protein sequence: CASLRTRDSPLHF.

This clone was seen a single time. The chain joins TRBV24-1 to TRBJ1-2; 7 bases agree with TRBD1. V shed 2 bases and J 2 bases; nucleotides not matched to a gene: 1. From germline, CDR1 is KGHDR and CDR2 SFDVKD. The CDR3 totals 14 residues. The CDR3 DNA follows: TGTGCCACCAGTGATTGGGACAGAAACTATGGCTACACCTTC. Protein: CATSDWDRNYGYTF.

The chain employs TRBV28 and TRBJ1-5; no definite D call. Germline V gene lookup returns CDR1 MDHEN and CDR2 SYDVKM. The CDR3 covers 12 residues. The V end was cut by 4 bases, the J end by 7 bases, with 8 bases between. DNA of the CDR3: TGTGCCAGCAGTTGGCCAAGACAGCCCCAGCATTTT. This sequence encodes CASSWPRQPQHF.

This clone was counted only a few times. This chain connects TRBV12-3 or TRBV12-4 to TRBJ2-1; D uncertain. Between the trimmed V and J ends, which lost 2 bases and 9 bases, there was a span of 8 bases. The CDR3 runs to 12 residues. This chain's CDR3 is CASSLLRVEQFF. CDR3 bases: TGTGCCAGCAGTTTACTCCGCGTTGAGCAGTTCTTC.

This chain's CDR3 is CASQGRVAGQTNTGELFF. As DNA, the CDR3 is TGTGCCAGTCAGGGGAGAGTAGCGGGGCAGACGAACACCGGGGAGCTGTTTTTT. V usage is TRBV5-4 and J usage is TRBJ2-2; 8 bases are a match to TRBD2. The V gene end was trimmed by 8 bases and the J gene end by 0 bases; junction bases not matched to a gene: 15. CDR3 length: 18 residues. Germline V lookup: CDR1 SGHNT, CDR2 YYREEE (reference sequence).

The genes are TRBV11-3 and TRBJ2-1; TRBD2 aligns across 11 bases. Germline V gene data show CDR1 as SGHNT and CDR2 as YENEEA. The CDR3 loop spans 16 amino acids. Trimming took 1 base from V and 5 from J; bases not matched to a gene: 4. The CDR3, as DNA: TGTGCCAGCAGCTTAGTCGGGACTAGCGGAAACAATGAGCAGTTCTTC. Its translation: CASSLVGTSGNNEQFF.

The genes are TRBV27 and TRBJ2-7; D not certain. Germline V gene data show CDR1 as MNHEY and CDR2 as SMNVEV (reference sequence). The CDR3 is 14 residues long. The V gene lost 0 bases and the J gene lost 3 bases, with 9 bases spanning the gap. The CDR3 loop reads CASSLSRYSYEQYF. For the CDR3, the DNA is TGTGCCAGCAGTTTATCGCGTTACAGCTACGAGCAGTACTTC.

This chain links TRBV10-2 with TRBJ1-5; weak D call: TRBD1 (5 bases). Germline-derived CDR1 and CDR2 are WSHSY and SAAADI. Trimming cost V 8 bases and J 3 bases, with 11 bases left between them. This CDR3 spans 13 amino acids. The CDR3 spells CASAQGYNQPQHF. The CDR3 DNA follows: TGCGCCAGCGCTCAGGGTTACAATCAGCCCCAGCATTTT.

V gene TRBV19 combines with J gene TRBJ1-5; D might be TRBD1 (6 bases). The germline V gene encodes CDR1 LNHDA and CDR2 SQIVND (reference sequence). The CDR3 loop spans 16 amino acids. With 1 base removed from V and 7 bases from J, the gap between germline ends came to 17 bases. The DNA of the CDR3 is TGTGCCAGTAGTATAGTTCGGACAGAGAGGAGCCAGCCCCAGCATTTT. It is translated as CASSIVRTERSQPQHF.

The CDR3, as DNA: TGTGCCAGCAGCTTGGGAGGACAGGGGGCTTACAATGAGCAGTTCTTC. The encoded protein is CASSLGGQGAYNEQFF. V is TRBV11-3 and J is TRBJ2-1, with 11 nucleotides matching TRBD1. This CDR3 comprises 16 residues. J was trimmed by 4 bases and V by 3 bases; bases with no gene match: 5. CDR1 and CDR2 from the germline V gene are SGHNT and YENEEA.

V is TRBV11-2 and J is TRBJ1-3; D perhaps matches TRBD1 (5 bases). The CDR3 consists of 17 residues. Per germline, CDR1 SGHAT and CDR2 FQNNGV. V was clipped by 5 bases and J by 1 base, with 18 bases between them. The CDR3 region has the DNA TGTGCCAGCAGCAGTAGGGAAAGGGGATTGTCTGGAAACACCATATATTTT. It is translated as CASSSRERGLSGNTIYF.

The rearrangement uses TRBV30 and TRBJ1-6, with D unresolved. The CDR3 is 11 residues long. The V and J ends lost 0 bases and 15 bases respectively, with 9 bases between them. In germline, CDR1 is GTSNPN, CDR2 SVGIG (reference sequence). CDR3 loop: CAWSVSVFLHF. The CDR3, as DNA: TGTGCCTGGAGTGTATCCGTCTTCCTCCACTTT.

The gene calls are TRBV19 and TRBJ1-2, with TRBD1 as a possible D gene (6 bases). This CDR3 has 12 amino acids. Germline lookup yields CDR1 LNHDA and CDR2 SQIVND (reference sequence). The germline V and J ends were trimmed by 4 bases and 5 bases, with 8 bases remaining between them. The chain's CDR3 is CASSNRVYGYTF. CDR3 bases: TGTGCCAGTAGTAACAGGGTTTATGGCTACACCTTC.

The chain has TRBV7-9 and TRBJ1-4; the D gene is possibly TRBD1 (5 bases). Per germline, CDR1 SEHNR and CDR2 FQNEAQ (reference sequence). V lost 5 bases to trimming and J lost 8 bases, with 12 bases between them. The length of the CDR3 is 13 residues. CDR3 in amino acids: CASSQGRVEKLFF. The CDR3 nucleotides read TGTGCCAGCAGCCAGGGCAGGGTAGAAAAACTGTTTTTT. Variable domain in full (rest from reference TRBV7-9 and TRBJ1-4): DTGVSQNPRHKITKRGQNVTFRCDPISEHNRLYWYRQTLGQGPEFLTYFQNEAQLEKSRLLSDRFSAERPKGSFSTLEIQRTEQGDSAMYLCASSQGRVEKLFFGSGTQLSVL.

The rearrangement uses TRBV7-2 and TRBJ1-3, with D unclear. Germline V gives CDR1 SGHTA, CDR2 FQGNSA. V shed 1 base and J shed 0 bases, with 7 bases lying between them. This CDR3 is built from 15 residues. As DNA, the CDR3 is TGTGCCAGCAGCTTAGAAGGCAGCTCTGGAAACACCATATATTTT. Translated: CASSLEGSSGNTIYF.

The CDR3 nucleotides read TGTGCCAGCAGCTTGGTGCTAGCAAGCGGTGCAGATACGCAGTATTTT. Encoded protein: CASSLVLASGADTQYF. The chain recombines TRBV5-8 with TRBJ2-3, with D possibly TRBD2 on 5 matching bases. The CDR3 covers 16 residues. With 0 bases removed from V and 4 bases from J, the gap between germline ends came to 15 bases. Germline CDR1 reads SGHTS; CDR2 reads YDEGEE.

This CDR3 is CASSSRRDPSRPTDTQYF. CDR3 nucleotide sequence: TGTGCCAGCAGCTCTAGACGGGACCCAAGCCGGCCCACAGATACGCAGTATTTT. The chain carries TRBV5-5 and TRBJ2-3; D possibly matches TRBD1 or TRBD2 (5 bases each). Trimming removed 3 bases at V and 2 bases at J, with 22 bases between. CDR3 size: 18 residues. Germline assignment: CDR1 SGHKS and CDR2 YYEKEE (reference sequence).

CDR3 bases: TGTGCCAGCAGCTTGAAGGGCGGGGATCGCGAGCAGTACTTC. This encodes CASSLKGGDREQYF. This chain links TRBV5-5 with TRBJ2-7; D possibly corresponds to TRBD2 (6 bases). In germline, CDR1 is SGHKS, CDR2 YYEKEE (reference sequence). The CDR3 runs 14 residues. The V and J ends lost 1 base and 6 bases respectively, with 14 bases between them.